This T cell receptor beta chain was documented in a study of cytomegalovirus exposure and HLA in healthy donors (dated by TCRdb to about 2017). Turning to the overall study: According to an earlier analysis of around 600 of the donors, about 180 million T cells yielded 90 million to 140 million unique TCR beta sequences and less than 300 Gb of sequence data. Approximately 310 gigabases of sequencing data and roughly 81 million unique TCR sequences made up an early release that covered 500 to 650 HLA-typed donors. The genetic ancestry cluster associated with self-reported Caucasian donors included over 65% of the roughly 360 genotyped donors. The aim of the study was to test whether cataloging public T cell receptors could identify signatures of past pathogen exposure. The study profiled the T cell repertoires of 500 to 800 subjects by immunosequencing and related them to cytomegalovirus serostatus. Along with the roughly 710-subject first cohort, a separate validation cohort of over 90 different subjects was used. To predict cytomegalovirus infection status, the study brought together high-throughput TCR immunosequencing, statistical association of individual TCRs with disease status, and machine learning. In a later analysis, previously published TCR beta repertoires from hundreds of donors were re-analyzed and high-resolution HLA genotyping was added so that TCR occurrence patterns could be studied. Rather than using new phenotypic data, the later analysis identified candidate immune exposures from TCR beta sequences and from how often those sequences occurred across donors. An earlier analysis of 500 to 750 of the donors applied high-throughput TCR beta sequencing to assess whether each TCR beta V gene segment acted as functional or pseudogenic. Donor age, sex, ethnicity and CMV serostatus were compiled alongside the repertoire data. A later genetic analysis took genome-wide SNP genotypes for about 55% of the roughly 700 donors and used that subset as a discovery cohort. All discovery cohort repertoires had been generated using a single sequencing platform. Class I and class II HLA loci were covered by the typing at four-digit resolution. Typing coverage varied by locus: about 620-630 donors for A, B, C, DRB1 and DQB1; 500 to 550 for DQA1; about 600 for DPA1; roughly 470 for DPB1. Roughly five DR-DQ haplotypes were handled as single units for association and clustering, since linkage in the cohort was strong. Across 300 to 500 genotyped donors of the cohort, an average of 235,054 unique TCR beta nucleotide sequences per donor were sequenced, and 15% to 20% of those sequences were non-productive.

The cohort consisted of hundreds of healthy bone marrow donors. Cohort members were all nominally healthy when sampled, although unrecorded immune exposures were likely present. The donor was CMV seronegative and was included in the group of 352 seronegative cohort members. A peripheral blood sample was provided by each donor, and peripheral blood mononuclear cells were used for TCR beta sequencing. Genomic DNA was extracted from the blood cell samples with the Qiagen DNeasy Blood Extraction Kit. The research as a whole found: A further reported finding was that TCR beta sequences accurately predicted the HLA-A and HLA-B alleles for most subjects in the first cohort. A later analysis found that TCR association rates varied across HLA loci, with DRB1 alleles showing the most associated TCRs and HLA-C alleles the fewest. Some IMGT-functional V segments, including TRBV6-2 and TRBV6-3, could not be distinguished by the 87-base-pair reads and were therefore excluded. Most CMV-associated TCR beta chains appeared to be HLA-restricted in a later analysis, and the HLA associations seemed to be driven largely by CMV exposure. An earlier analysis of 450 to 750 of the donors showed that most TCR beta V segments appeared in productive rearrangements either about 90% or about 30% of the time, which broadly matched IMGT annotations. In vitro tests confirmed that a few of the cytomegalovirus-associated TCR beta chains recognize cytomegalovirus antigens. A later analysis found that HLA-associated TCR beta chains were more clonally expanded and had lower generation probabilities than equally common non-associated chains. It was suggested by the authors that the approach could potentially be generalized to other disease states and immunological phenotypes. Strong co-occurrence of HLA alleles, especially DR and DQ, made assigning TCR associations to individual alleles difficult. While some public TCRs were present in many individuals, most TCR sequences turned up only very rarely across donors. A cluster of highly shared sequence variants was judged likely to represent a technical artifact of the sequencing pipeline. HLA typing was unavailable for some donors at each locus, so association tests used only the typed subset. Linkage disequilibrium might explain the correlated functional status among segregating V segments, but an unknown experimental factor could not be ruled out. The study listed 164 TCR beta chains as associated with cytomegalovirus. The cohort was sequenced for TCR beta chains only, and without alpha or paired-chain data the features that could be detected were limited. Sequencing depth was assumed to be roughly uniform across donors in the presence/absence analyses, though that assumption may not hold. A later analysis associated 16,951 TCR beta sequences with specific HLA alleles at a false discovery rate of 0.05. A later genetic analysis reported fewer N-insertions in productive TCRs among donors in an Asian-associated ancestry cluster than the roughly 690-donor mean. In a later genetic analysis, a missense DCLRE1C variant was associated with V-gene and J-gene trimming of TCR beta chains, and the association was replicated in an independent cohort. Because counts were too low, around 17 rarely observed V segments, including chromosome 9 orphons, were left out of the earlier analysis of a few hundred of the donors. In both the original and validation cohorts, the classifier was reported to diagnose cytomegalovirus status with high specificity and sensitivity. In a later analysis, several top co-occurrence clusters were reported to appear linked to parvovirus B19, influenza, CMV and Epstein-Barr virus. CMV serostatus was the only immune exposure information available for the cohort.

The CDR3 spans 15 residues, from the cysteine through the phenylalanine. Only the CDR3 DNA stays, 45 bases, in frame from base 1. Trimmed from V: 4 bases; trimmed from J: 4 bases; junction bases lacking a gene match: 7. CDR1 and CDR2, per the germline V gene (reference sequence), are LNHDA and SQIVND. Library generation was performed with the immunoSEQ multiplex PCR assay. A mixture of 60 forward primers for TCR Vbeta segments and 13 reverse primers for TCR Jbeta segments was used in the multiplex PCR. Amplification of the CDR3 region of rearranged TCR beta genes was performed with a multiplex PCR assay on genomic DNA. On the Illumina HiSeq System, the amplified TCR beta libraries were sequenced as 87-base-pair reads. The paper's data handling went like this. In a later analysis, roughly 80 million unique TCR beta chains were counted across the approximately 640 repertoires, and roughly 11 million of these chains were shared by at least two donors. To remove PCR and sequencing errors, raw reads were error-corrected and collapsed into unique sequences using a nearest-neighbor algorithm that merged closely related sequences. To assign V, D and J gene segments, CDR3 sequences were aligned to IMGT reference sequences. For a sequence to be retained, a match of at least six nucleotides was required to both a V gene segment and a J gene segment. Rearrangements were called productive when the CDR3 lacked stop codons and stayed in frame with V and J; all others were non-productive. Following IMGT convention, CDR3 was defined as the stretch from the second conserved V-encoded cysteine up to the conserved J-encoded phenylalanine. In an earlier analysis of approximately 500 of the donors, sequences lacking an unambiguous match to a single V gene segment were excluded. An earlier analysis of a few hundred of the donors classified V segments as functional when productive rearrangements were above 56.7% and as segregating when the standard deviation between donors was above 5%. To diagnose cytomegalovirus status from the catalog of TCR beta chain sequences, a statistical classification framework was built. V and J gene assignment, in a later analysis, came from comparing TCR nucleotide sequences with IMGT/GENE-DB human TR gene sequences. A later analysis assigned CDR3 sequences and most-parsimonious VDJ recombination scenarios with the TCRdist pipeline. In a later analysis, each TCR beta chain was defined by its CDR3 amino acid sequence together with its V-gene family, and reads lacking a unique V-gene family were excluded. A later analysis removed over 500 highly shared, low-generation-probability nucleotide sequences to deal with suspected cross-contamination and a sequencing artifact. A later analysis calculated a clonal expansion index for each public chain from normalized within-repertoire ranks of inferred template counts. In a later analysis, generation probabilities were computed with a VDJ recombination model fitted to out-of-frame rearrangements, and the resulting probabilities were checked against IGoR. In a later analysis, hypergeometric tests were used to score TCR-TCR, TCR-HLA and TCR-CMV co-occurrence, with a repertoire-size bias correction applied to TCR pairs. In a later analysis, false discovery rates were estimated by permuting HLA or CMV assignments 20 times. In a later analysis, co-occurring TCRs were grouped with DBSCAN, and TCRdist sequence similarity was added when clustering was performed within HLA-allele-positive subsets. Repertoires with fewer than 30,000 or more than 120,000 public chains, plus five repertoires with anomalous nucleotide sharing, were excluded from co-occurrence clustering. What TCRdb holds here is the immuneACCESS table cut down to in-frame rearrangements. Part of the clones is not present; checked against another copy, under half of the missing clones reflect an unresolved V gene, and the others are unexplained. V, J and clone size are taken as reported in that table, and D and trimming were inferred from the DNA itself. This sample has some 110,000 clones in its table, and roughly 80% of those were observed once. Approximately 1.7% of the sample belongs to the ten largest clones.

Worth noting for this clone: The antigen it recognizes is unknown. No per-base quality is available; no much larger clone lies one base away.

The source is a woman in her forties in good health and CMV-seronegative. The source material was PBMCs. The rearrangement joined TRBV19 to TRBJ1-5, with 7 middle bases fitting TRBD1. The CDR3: CASSTPDRSNQPQHF. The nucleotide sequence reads TGTGCCAGTAGTACCCCGGACAGGTCAAATCAGCCCCAGCATTTT.